This T cell receptor (beta chain) was recovered during a study of CD8+ T cells in alopecia areata. The junction had 12 bases not matched to a gene; V was cut back by 6 bases and J by 4 bases. The CDR3 runs to 16 residues. Germline CDR1 and CDR2: LNHDA and SQIVND (reference sequence). As the sequencing template, cDNA was produced by extracting RNA and reverse transcribing it. Profiled with immunoSEQ multiplex PCR; TCRdb holds only in-frame clones, not every one. The sample contains approximately 98,000 clones, roughly 55% of which appear only once. Comment on this clone: The target antigen is unknown.

Study findings and constraints: An increase in clonality over normal scalp was evident in lesional scalp, especially alopecia totalis/universalis.

PBMCs were stained for CD3, CD4 and CD8, and CD4+ and CD8+ T cells were sorted. The sequenced material came from NKG2D-low CD8+ T cells sorted from blood. The sequence was collected from a human donor with alopecia areata. The chain is built from TRBV19 and TRBJ1-1; 9 nucleotides agree with TRBD1. CDR3 sequence reads: CASRPQGAGTTTEAFF. The CDR3 DNA follows: TGTGCCAGTAGGCCACAGGGGGCAGGGACAACCACTGAAGCTTTCTTT.